This TCR beta chain is drawn from a study of cytomegalovirus exposure and HLA in healthy donors. This CDR3 comprises 12 residues. V shed 3 bases, J shed 13 bases, and the junction held 6 bases outside the gene matches. Germline lookup yields CDR1 MNHNY and CDR2 SVGAGI (reference sequence). Study-wide results and caveats: It was approximately 150 TCR beta chains that were listed as cytomegalovirus-associated. Productive rates of about 87% or about 30% were seen for most TCR beta V segments in an earlier analysis.

Amplification used 60 Vbeta primers and 13 Jbeta primers. This table comes from immunoSEQ multiplex PCR, and its TCRdb copy is limited to in-frame clones, with some not included. The sample carries roughly 120,000 clones, around 10% recorded once. This clone was counted a few times. The antigen is undetermined. The chain links TRBV6-6 to TRBJ2-7, with TRBD2 matching 10 bases. The source is a man aged 25-40 years in good health and CMV-seronegative. The sequenced sample consisted of PBMCs. In DNA, the CDR3 is TGTGCCAGCAGTTATTTAGCGGGAGGCCTCTACTTC. Amino acids: CASSYLAGGLYF.